This TCR beta chain comes out of a study of T-cell memory formation after mild COVID-19. As for this clonotype: Its antigen is undetermined.

TCRdb re-derived calls from the 5' RACE reads in MiXCR, one entry per CDR3 protein. The table includes about 290,000 distinct CDR3 sequences, about a sixth detected once. Notes on the study in general: The main location of contracting CD4+ clones was CM and EM, and that of contracting CD8+ clones was EMRA.

This CDR3 spans 15 amino acids. Deletions cut 0 bases from V and 6 bases from J, with 12 bases between. Germline lookup yields CDR1 SGDLS and CDR2 YYNGEE. J is TRBJ2-2 and V is TRBV9, with a possible D match to TRBD1 (5 bases). This TCR came from a man between 18 and 29 years old who had mild COVID-19 (a few samples of this study predate the infection). Cell type and time point are not known. Sequencing input: PBMCs or a T cell subset sorted from them (not recorded which). CDR3 protein: CASSVAVRVPGELFF. The CDR3 nucleotides read TGTGCCAGCAGCGTAGCCGTCAGGGTGCCCGGGGAGCTGTTTTTT. Variable domain in full (rest from reference TRBV9 and TRBJ2-2): DSGVTQTPKHLITATGQRVTLRCSPRSGDLSVYWYQQSLDQGLQFLIQYYNGEERAKGNILERFSAQQFPDLHSELNLSSLELGDSALYFCASSVAVRVPGELFFGEGSRLTVL.